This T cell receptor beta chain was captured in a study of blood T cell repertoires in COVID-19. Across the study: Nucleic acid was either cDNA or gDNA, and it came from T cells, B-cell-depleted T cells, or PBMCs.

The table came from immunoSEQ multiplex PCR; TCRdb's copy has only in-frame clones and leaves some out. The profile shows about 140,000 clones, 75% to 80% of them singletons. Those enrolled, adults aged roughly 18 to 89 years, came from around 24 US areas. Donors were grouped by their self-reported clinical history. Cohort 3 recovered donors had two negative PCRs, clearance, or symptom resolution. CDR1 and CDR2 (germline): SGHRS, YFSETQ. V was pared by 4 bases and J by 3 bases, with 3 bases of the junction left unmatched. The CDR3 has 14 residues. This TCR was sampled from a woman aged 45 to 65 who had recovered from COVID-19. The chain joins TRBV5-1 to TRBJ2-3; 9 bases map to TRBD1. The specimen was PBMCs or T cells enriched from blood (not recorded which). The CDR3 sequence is CASSMGQGTDTQYF. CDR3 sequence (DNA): TGCGCCAGCAGCATGGGACAGGGTACAGATACGCAGTATTTT.